What follows describes a single T cell receptor (beta chain). This clone was observed once. It has no known antigen specificity. No base quality information exists; no much larger clone differs at one position. The immunoSEQ Assay, a bias-controlled multiplex PCR, was used to amplify TCRbeta CDR3 regions from genomic DNA. In the paper's pipeline: Nucleated cell counts per sample were estimated from amplification of reference gene primers within the assay. Sequence reads were collapsed and filtered to measure the absolute abundance of every unique TCRbeta CDR3 rearrangement. For each sample, productive Simpson clonality was calculated by taking the square root of Simpson's diversity index across productive rearrangements. TCRdb retrieved this table from immuneACCESS and kept in-frame rearrangements only. Not all clones are present; in checked studies, unresolved V genes account for under half, and no reason is known for the remainder. V and J calls and clone size follow that table, whereas D and trimming were derived from the DNA. The sample profile shows about 670,000 clones; approximately 90% of them were found once. Under 0.3% of the sample rests with the top ten.

This entry comes from a study of blood T cell repertoires in COVID-19 (dated by TCRdb to the early 2020s). Concerning the study at large: Collaborator samples came from the United States, Italy and Spain and covered acute and convalescent phases of COVID-19. The material from the prospective study consisted of cDNA or gDNA derived from T cells, B-cell-depleted T cells, or PBMCs. Deeply sampled blood TCRbeta repertoires from subjects exposed to, actively infected with, or recovered from COVID-19 were included in the dataset. A de-identified subject ID, COVID-19 status, age in years and sex were almost always included in the sample metadata. The repertoires were released in a freely available public database meant as a resource for research on the immune response to SARS-CoV-2. Where HLA class I and class II types were available, the types were taken from metadata supplied by the sample provider, not from assay-based typing. Samples were obtained from the ongoing ImmuneRACE study (first 160 participants) and from 1,000 to 1,500 subjects provided by 6 global collaborators.

V loses 6 bases at its end and J loses 2 bases; junction bases beyond the gene matches: 1. The germline V gene (reference sequence) gives CDR1 as MNHNY and CDR2 as SVGAGI. The CDR3 measures 13 amino acids from cysteine to phenylalanine. This entry keeps only the CDR3 DNA: 39 bases, framed from base 1. The collaborating institutions used their own protocols to collect whole blood in K2EDTA tubes. For TCRbeta analysis, collaborator samples were shipped as frozen whole blood, as isolated PBMCs, or as DNA extracted from either sample type. The full study reports these points: The quantity of clinical and demographic metadata differed by source and by participant and was supplied without curation.

The clonotype originates from a woman between 18 and 29 years old with acute or convalescent COVID-19. Sequencing used peripheral blood. This sequence uses TRBV6-6 and TRBJ1-1, and TRBD1 aligns with 9 junction nucleotides. The CDR3 region has the sequence CASRTGGNTEAFF. The bases are TGTGCCAGCAGGACAGGGGGAAACACTGAAGCTTTCTTT.